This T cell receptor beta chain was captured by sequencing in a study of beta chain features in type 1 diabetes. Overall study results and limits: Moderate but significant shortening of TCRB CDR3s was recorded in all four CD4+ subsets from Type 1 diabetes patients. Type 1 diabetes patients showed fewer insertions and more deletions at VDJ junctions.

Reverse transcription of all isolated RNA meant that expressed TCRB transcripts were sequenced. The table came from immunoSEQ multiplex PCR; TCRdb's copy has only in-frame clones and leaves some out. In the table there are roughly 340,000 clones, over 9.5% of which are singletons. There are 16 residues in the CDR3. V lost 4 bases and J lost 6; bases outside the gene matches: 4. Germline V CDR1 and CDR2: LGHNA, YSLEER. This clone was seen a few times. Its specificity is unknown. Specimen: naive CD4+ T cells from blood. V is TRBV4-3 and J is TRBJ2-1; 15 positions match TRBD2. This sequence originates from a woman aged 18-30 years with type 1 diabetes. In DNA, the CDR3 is TGCGCCAGCAGCCTCGGACTAGCGGGGGGGGCCAATGAGCAGTTCTTC. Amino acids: CASSLGLAGGANEQFF.